This record covers a single TCR beta chain. Given a much more abundant clone one base away, this may be a read error. This sample was taken from a study of T cells in Graves' hyperthyroidism and ophthalmopathy. Germline loops: CDR1 SGHDN, CDR2 FVKESK. This CDR3 region has 16 residues. Authors of the study amplified TCR beta CDR3 regions from RNA transcripts. Researchers ran a first-round RT-PCR on the TCR CDR3 using the HTBI primer set. TCRdb re-called the multiplex PCR reads through MiXCR, storing one row per CDR3 protein. The table includes about 380,000 distinct CDR3 sequences, approximately 17% detected once.

The clonotype was recovered from a man in his late teens or twenties with Graves' ophthalmopathy. The sample consisted of blood. The rearrangement joins TRBV14 to TRBJ2-1, with D hard to call. The CDR3 sequence is CASSQGSWFTYNEQLF. In DNA, the CDR3 is TGTGCCAGCAGCCAAGGATCATGGTTCACATACAATGAGCAGCTCTTC.